Listed here are 15 T cell receptor beta chains from one sample, sequenced in a study of response to subunit inactivated influenza vaccine. In TCRdb, the RT-PCR reads were re-called with MiXCR into one record per CDR3 protein. The table includes 200,000 to 250,000 distinct CDR3 sequences, 9.5% to 15% detected once. The input for sequencing was non-naive T cells sorted from PBMCs, taken 14 days before vaccination. These TCRs come from a man aged 45-60 years who received an inactivated influenza vaccine.

The chain employs TRBV5-1 and TRBJ2-7, with 8 bases identical to TRBD1. This CDR3 is built from 12 residues. In germline, CDR1 is SGHRS, CDR2 YFSETQ. The V gene end was trimmed by 4 bases and the J gene end by 8 bases; junction bases not matched to a gene: 5. The CDR3 region is CASSLGQGKQYF. DNA of the CDR3: TGCGCCAGCAGCCTCGGACAGGGCAAGCAGTACTTC.

A few counts support this clonotype. This chain links TRBV5-1 with TRBJ1-2; possible D gene TRBD1, 5 bases. The germline gives CDR1 SGHRS, CDR2 YFSETQ. The CDR3 totals 16 residues. Trimming cost V 0 bases and J 6 bases, with 18 bases left between them. The CDR3 reads CASSLEGGREGNGYTF. CDR3 nucleotide sequence: TGCGCCAGCAGCTTGGAAGGTGGCAGGGAGGGAAATGGCTACACCTTC. Using reference TRBV5-1 and TRBJ1-2 for the parts outside the CDR3, the full variable domain is KAGVTQTPRYLIKTRGQQVTLSCSPISGHRSVSWYQQTPGQGLQFLFEYFSETQRNKGNFPGRFSGRQFSNSRSEMNVSTLELGDSALYLCASSLEGGREGNGYTFGSGTRLTVV.

A few counts support this clonotype. The chain uses TRBV29-1 and TRBJ2-1, with 10 nucleotides matching TRBD1. The germline CDR1 and CDR2 sequences are SQVTM and ANQGSEA. The CDR3 consists of 12 residues. Trimming took 6 bases from V and 10 from J; bases not matched to a gene: 6. The CDR3 region has the DNA TGCAGCGTCAAGACAGGGGGCGACGAGCAGTTCTTC. Translating it yields CSVKTGGDEQFF.

This clonotype was found many times. The chain employs TRBV29-1 and TRBJ1-5; D may be TRBD1 (6 bases). The CDR3 extends over 12 amino acids. Germline V gives CDR1 SQVTM, CDR2 ANQGSEA. Between the trimmed V and J ends, which lost 4 bases and 2 bases, there was a span of 6 bases. The CDR3 nucleotides read TGCAGCGTTGGACAGGGCAATCAGCCCCAGCATTTT. Encoded protein: CSVGQGNQPQHF.

This clonotype appeared many times. The rearrangement joins TRBV27 to TRBJ2-7, with 14 positions matching TRBD2. Germline-derived CDR1 and CDR2 are MNHEY and SMNVEV (reference sequence). The CDR3 spans 14 residues. Trimming removed 6 bases from V and 3 bases from J; junction bases left unmatched: 1. CDR3 in amino acids: CASRGLAGDYEQYF. DNA of the CDR3: TGTGCCAGCAGGGGACTAGCGGGGGACTACGAGCAGTACTTC.

This clonotype has more than one count but fewer than ten. V usage is TRBV5-6 and J usage is TRBJ2-3; 7 bases fit TRBD2. The germline CDR1 and CDR2 sequences are SGHDT and YYEEEE. V was pared by 3 bases and J by 2 bases, with 9 bases of the junction left unmatched. The CDR3 spans 16 residues. DNA of the CDR3: TGTGCCAGCAGCTCCCGGGACTACCCAATCACAGATACGCAGTATTTT. Its protein is CASSSRDYPITDTQYF.

This clonotype was seen more than once but under ten times. The genes are TRBV28 and TRBJ2-7; D uncertain. The germline V gene encodes CDR1 MDHEN and CDR2 SYDVKM. CDR3 length: 13 amino acids. V was pared by 4 bases and J by 6 bases, with 13 bases between. CDR3 in DNA: TGTGCCAGCAGTTCACCTCCTCCCTCCGAGCAGTACTTC. Translating gives CASSSPPPSEQYF.

This sequence joins TRBV12-3 or TRBV12-4 and TRBJ1-5; tentative D call: TRBD1 (5 bases). There are 14 residues in the CDR3. The V and J ends lost 3 bases and 2 bases respectively, with 8 bases between them. CDR3 coding DNA: TGTGCCAGCAGTTTCGCCAGGGGCAATCAGCCCCAGCATTTT. It codes for CASSFARGNQPQHF.

This clonotype was observed a few times. The chain joins TRBV9 to TRBJ2-2; D uncertain. CDR1 is SGDLS, CDR2 YYNGEE, per germline. The CDR3 consists of 13 residues. With 1 base removed from V and 2 bases from J, the gap between germline ends came to 3 bases. The CDR3 DNA is TGTGCCAGCAGCGTAATCAACACCGGGGAGCTGTTTTTT. Protein product: CASSVINTGELFF. Looking up the rest from reference TRBV9 and TRBJ2-2 gives the full variable domain: DSGVTQTPKHLITATGQRVTLRCSPRSGDLSVYWYQQSLDQGLQFLIQYYNGEERAKGNILERFSAQQFPDLHSELNLSSLELGDSALYFCASSVINTGELFFGEGSRLTVL.

The chain uses TRBV5-6 and TRBJ2-7; 9 positions match TRBD1. The germline gives CDR1 SGHDT, CDR2 YYEEEE. The trim removed 3 bases at V and 0 bases at J, leaving 4 bases unmatched. The CDR3 runs to 15 residues. In DNA form, the CDR3 reads TGTGCCAGCAGCTACAGGGGGCGTAGCTCCTACGAGCAGTACTTC. Encoded protein: CASSYRGRSSYEQYF. Combining the CDR3 with reference TRBV5-6 and TRBJ2-7 gives the whole variable domain DAGVTQSPTHLIKTRGQQVTLRCSPKSGHDTVSWYQQALGQGPQFIFQYYEEEERQRGNFPDRFSGHQFPNYSSELNVNALLLGDSALYLCASSYRGRSSYEQYFGPGTRLTVT.

The rearrangement links TRBV28 to TRBJ2-6; D may be TRBD2 (5 bases). The CDR3 runs 15 residues. V was clipped by 6 bases and J by 2 bases, with 11 bases between them. The V gene's germline CDR1 is MDHEN and CDR2 SYDVKM. The CDR3 DNA follows: TGTGCCAGCAGCCCTGCCGGGGCTGGGGCCAACGTCCTGACTTTC. Amino acid sequence: CASSPAGAGANVLTF. Looking up the rest from reference TRBV28 and TRBJ2-6 gives the full variable domain: DVKVTQSSRYLVKRTGEKVFLECVQDMDHENMFWYRQDPGLGLRLIYFSYDVKMKEKGDIPEGYSVSREKKERFSLILESASTNQTSMYLCASSPAGAGANVLTFGAGSRLTVL.

This clonotype occurred a few times. CDR3 nucleotides: TGCAGTGCTAGTCCTAGCGGGATACTGCCCTACGAGCAGTACTTC. Its protein product is CSASPSGILPYEQYF. The chain is built from TRBV20-1 and TRBJ2-7; 9 bases align to TRBD2. Per germline, CDR1 DFQATT and CDR2 SNEGSKA (reference sequence). There are 15 residues in the CDR3. V gave up 3 bases and J gave up 2 bases; unmatched junction bases: 8.

This chain uses TRBV6-2 or TRBV6-3 with TRBJ1-1, with 8 positions matching TRBD1. V dropped 6 bases and J dropped 5; count of bases not matched to a gene: 8. The CDR3 totals 14 residues. The germline V gene encodes CDR1 MNHEY and CDR2 SVGEGT. The CDR3 DNA follows: TGTGCCAGCAGATACGACAGGGGTAGGACTGAAGCTTTCTTT. Amino acids: CASRYDRGRTEAFF.

The J gene is TRBJ2-7, the V gene TRBV7-6; D is unresolved. The V gene lost 0 bases and the J gene lost 8 bases, with 11 bases spanning the gap. This CDR3 comprises 13 residues. CDR1 and CDR2 from the germline V gene are SGHVS and FNYEAQ. The CDR3 protein is CASSLAEEVQQYF. CDR3 nucleotides: TGTGCCAGCAGCTTAGCGGAAGAGGTACAGCAGTACTTC.

The chain recombines TRBV2 with TRBJ2-7; TRBD1 matches 9 bases. The CDR3 loop spans 13 amino acids. Germline values: CDR1 SNHLY, CDR2 FYNNEI. V was pared by 7 bases and J by 5 bases, with 6 bases of the junction left unmatched. CDR3 DNA: TGTGCCAGCAAATTGGGACAGGGTGACGAGCAGTACTTC. As protein: CASKLGQGDEQYF.